In this sample, the clone carrying this T cell receptor beta chain turned up many times. Its antigen is not identified. CDR1 and CDR2 (germline): SGHTA, FQGNSA. The V gene lost 6 bases and the J gene lost 5 bases, with 11 bases spanning the gap. CDR3 length: 13 residues. The sample originates from a study of T cell repertoires in cytomegalovirus infection. Study-wide context: Indicated by public TCR beta signatures were CMV infection and matching HLA type. General study results and limits: Ex vivo responses were dominated by HLA-C-restricted CMV-specific TCR beta clonotypes. Using cumulative public TCR beta family frequency, the authors identified those who carried CMV together with the relevant HLA.

MiXCR was run by TCRdb on the reads, yielding one entry per CDR3 protein. The table includes around 200,000 distinct CDR3 sequences, approximately 17% detected once. This TCR derives from a human donor in good health (CMV status not recorded). Some clones in this sample may be carry-over from other donors' samples. The chain links TRBV7-2 to TRBJ1-5; a possible D gene is TRBD1 (5 bases). Material: CD8+ T cells from PBMCs. The CDR3 sequence: CASRTDSDQPQHF. Here the CDR3 DNA reads TGTGCCAGCAGGACTGACAGCGATCAGCCCCAGCATTTT.